This T cell receptor beta chain was sequenced for a study of T cell repertoires in cytomegalovirus infection. On the study more broadly: Matching HLA type, along with CMV infection, was indicated by public TCR beta signatures.

TCRdb reprocessed the reads with MiXCR, giving one entry per CDR3 protein. Here the sample spans 150,000 to 200,000 distinct CDR3 sequences, 28% being singletons. This clonotype was sampled from a human donor in good health (CMV status not recorded). Some clones in this sample may be carry-over from other donors' samples. The sequencing input was PBMCs.

Here the CDR3 reads CASSLEGFDQPQHF. CDR3 coding DNA: TGTGCCAGCAGCTTAGAGGGGTTTGACCAGCCCCAGCATTTT. The chain carries TRBV7-9 and TRBJ1-5; maybe TRBD1 (5 bases). The V end lost 1 base, the J end lost 7 bases, and 11 bases lay between the germline ends. Germline CDR1 and CDR2: SEHNR and FQNEAQ (reference sequence). The CDR3 extends over 14 amino acids. Looking up the rest from reference TRBV7-9 and TRBJ1-5 gives the full variable domain: DTGVSQNPRHKITKRGQNVTFRCDPISEHNRLYWYRQTLGQGPEFLTYFQNEAQLEKSRLLSDRFSAERPKGSFSTLEIQRTEQGDSAMYLCASSLEGFDQPQHFGDGTRLSIL.